The 4 T cell receptor beta chains presented below share a single source sample, sequenced in a study of blood T cell repertoires in COVID-19. Libraries were prepared by immunoSEQ multiplex PCR; TCRdb keeps only in-frame clonotypes and omits some of them. The table lists about 99,000 clones, around 90% of them singletons, with 3.1% in the top ten. The sample taken for sequencing was peripheral blood. The receptors here all came from a man in his fifties or sixties in a cohort sampled during active COVID-19.

J is TRBJ1-1 and V is TRBV11-2; no clear D. Germline-derived CDR1 and CDR2 are SGHAT and FQNNGV. The germline V and J ends were trimmed by 2 bases and 8 bases, with 12 bases remaining between them. The CDR3 sequence is 13 residues long. CDR3 sequence: CASSLPFRGEAFF. In DNA, the CDR3 is TGTGCCAGCAGCTTACCCTTTCGGGGAGAAGCTTTCTTT.

This clone was observed a single time. The CDR3 does not close with the conserved phenylalanine or tryptophan, likely indicating a read error. The DNA is left out, because the CDR3 cannot be placed on it with certainty; the CDR3 is given as TCRdb lists it. The gene calls are TRBV15 and TRBJ1-2; whether TRBD1, the table's D call, matches the DNA was not checked. Germline V lookup: CDR1 LNHNV, CDR2 YYDKDF (reference sequence). The CDR3 numbers 11 amino acids, ends counted. The CDR3 loop reads CATSRDDVQLI.

The chain recombines TRBV6-5 with TRBJ2-1, with D uncertain. Per germline, CDR1 MNHEY and CDR2 SVGAGI. V was cut by 3 bases and J by 4 bases, with 7 bases left in between. The CDR3 is made up of 13 amino acids. The DNA of the CDR3 is TGTGCCAGCAGTTATTCTAGTTACAATGAGCAGTTCTTC. Protein: CASSYSSYNEQFF.

Only one count was recorded for this clone. V and J are TRBV4-1 and TRBJ2-1; TRBD1 is a possible D gene (6 bases). The CDR3 has 15 amino acids. Between the trimmed V and J ends, which lost 1 base and 10 bases, there was a span of 17 bases. Germline V gene data show CDR1 as MGHRA and CDR2 as YSYEKL. CDR3 sequence reads: CASSQVRTDTGEQFF. In DNA form, the CDR3 reads TGCGCCAGCAGCCAAGTGAGGACGGACACAGGGGAGCAGTTCTTC.